The 27 T cell receptor beta chains presented below share a single source sample, sequenced in a study of shared clonotypes between healthy human individuals. Here immunoSEQ multiplex PCR was the method, and the copy in TCRdb shows in-frame clones only, minus some. The sample carries about 470,000 clones, roughly three quarters recorded once. Sample: PBMCs. The receptors come from a woman aged 40 to 55 in good health. Some clones in this sample may be carry-over from other donors' samples.

This clone was recorded only once. The chain carries TRBV28 and TRBJ1-4; D remains ambiguous. This CDR3 has 14 residues. The V end was cut by 5 bases, the J end by 2 bases, with 9 bases between. Germline V gene lookup returns CDR1 MDHEN and CDR2 SYDVKM. This CDR3 reads CASSRLQTNEKLFF. The DNA for the CDR3 is TGTGCCAGCAGTCGACTTCAGACTAATGAAAAACTGTTTTTT.

V is TRBV30 and J is TRBJ2-5, with TRBD2 matching 10 bases. V gave up 3 bases and J gave up 3 bases; unmatched junction bases: 10. The CDR3 runs 16 residues. Germline V gene lookup returns CDR1 GTSNPN and CDR2 SVGIG (reference sequence). CDR3 nucleotides: TGTGCCTGGAGCCAAGCGGGAGGGCCAGGAGAAGAGACCCAGTACTTC. This sequence encodes CAWSQAGGPGEETQYF. The complete variable domain, with remaining parts taken from reference TRBV30 and TRBJ2-5, reads SQTIHQWPATLVQPVGSPLSLECTVEGTSNPNLYWYRQAAGRGLQLLFYSVGIGQISSEVPQNLSASRPQDRQFILSSKKLLLSDSGFYLCAWSQAGGPGEETQYFGPGTRLLVL.

The chain has TRBV5-1 and TRBJ2-1; the match to TRBD2 covers 9 bases. With V trimmed by 1 base and J by 2 bases, 7 bases remained unmatched. The CDR3 is made up of 17 amino acids. The germline CDR1 and CDR2 sequences are SGHRS and YFSETQ. CDR3 residues: CASSLRGSGSAYNEQFF. DNA of the CDR3: TGCGCCAGCAGCTTGAGGGGTAGCGGGAGTGCCTACAATGAGCAGTTCTTC.

The count of this clone is one. This sample includes further DNA sequences coding for the same CDR3. The J gene is TRBJ2-3, the V gene TRBV30; D not certain. V was shortened by 1 base and J by 6 bases, with 5 bases between the two germline ends. The V gene's germline CDR1 is GTSNPN and CDR2 SVGIG (reference sequence). This CDR3 region has 11 residues. This chain's CDR3 is CAWSAGDTQYF. DNA for the CDR3: TGTGCCTGGAGTGCGGGCGATACGCAGTATTTT. The whole variable domain, remainder taken from reference TRBV30 and TRBJ2-3, is SQTIHQWPATLVQPVGSPLSLECTVEGTSNPNLYWYRQAAGRGLQLLFYSVGIGQISSEVPQNLSASRPQDRQFILSSKKLLLSDSGFYLCAWSAGDTQYFGPGTRLTVL.

The genes are TRBV4-2 and TRBJ2-7; TRBD2 matches at 14 bases. The CDR3 is made up of 19 amino acids. V gave up 0 bases and J gave up 2 bases; unmatched junction bases: 9. CDR1 and CDR2 from the germline V gene are LGHNA and YNFKEQ. The CDR3 reads CASSQDGGTSGSRPYEQYF. The CDR3 DNA is TGTGCCAGCAGCCAAGATGGGGGGACTAGCGGGAGTCGACCCTACGAGCAGTACTTC.

This rearrangement joins TRBV14 to TRBJ2-7; D uncertain. CDR1 is SGHDN and CDR2 is FVKESK in the germline V gene. Deletions cut 5 bases from V and 4 bases from J, with 12 bases between. CDR3 length equals 13 residues. The CDR3 DNA follows: TGTGCCAGCAGCTTAAGCTTTGGATACGAGCAGTACTTC. Its translation: CASSLSFGYEQYF.

The rearrangement joins TRBV5-4 to TRBJ2-7; tentative D call: TRBD2 (6 bases). From germline, CDR1 is SGHNT and CDR2 YYREEE (reference sequence). This CDR3 has 17 amino acids. V lost 2 bases, J lost 5 bases, and 23 bases lay in between. In DNA form, the CDR3 reads TGTGCCAGCAGCTTCGGCGGAGGGCGTAACCCACTTGACGAGCAGTACTTC. Translating it yields CASSFGGGRNPLDEQYF.

CDR3 sequence reads: CASGFYRLEPWGTGKQETQYF. In DNA form, the CDR3 reads TGTGCTAGTGGTTTCTACCGTTTGGAGCCTTGGGGGACAGGGAAACAAGAGACCCAGTACTTC. This rearrangement joins TRBV12-5 to TRBJ2-5; 9 positions agree with TRBD1. The junction had 22 bases not matched to a gene; V was cut back by 3 bases and J by 2 bases. The CDR3 has 21 amino acids. Germline V gives CDR1 LGHNT, CDR2 FRNRAP.

V and J are TRBV15 and TRBJ1-1; no reliable D call. V was cut by 0 bases and J by 4 bases, with 9 bases left in between. The CDR3 is 14 residues long. In germline, CDR1 is LNHNV, CDR2 YYDKDF (reference sequence). CDR3 nucleotide sequence: TGTGCCACCAGCAGAGATCCAGGCAGCACTGAAGCTTTCTTT. Translated: CATSRDPGSTEAFF. Full variable domain (missing parts from reference TRBV15 and TRBJ1-1): DAMVIQNPRYQVTQFGKPVTLSCSQTLNHNVMYWYQQKSSQAPKLLFHYYDKDFNNEADTPDNFQSRRPNTSFCFLDIRSPGLGDTAMYLCATSRDPGSTEAFFGQGTRLTVV.

This clone was counted between two and nine times. V usage is TRBV19 and J usage is TRBJ1-2, with 7 bases aligning to TRBD1. J gave up 4 bases and V 6 bases, and 2 bases lay outside the gene matches. Germline CDR1 reads LNHDA; CDR2 reads SQIVND (reference sequence). The CDR3 is 12 amino acids. In DNA form, the CDR3 reads TGTGCCAGTAGGACAGGGTTCTATGGCTACACCTTC. Translated, it gives CASRTGFYGYTF. Together with reference TRBV19 and TRBJ1-2, the CDR3 gives the full variable domain: DGGITQSPKYLFRKEGQNVTLSCEQNLNHDAMYWYRQDPGQGLRLIYYSQIVNDFQKGDIAEGYSVSREKKESFPLTVTSAQKNPTAFYLCASRTGFYGYTFGSGTRLTVV.

The chain is built from TRBV7-8 and TRBJ1-3; TRBD1 is a possible D gene (6 bases). Deletions cut 5 bases from V and 0 bases from J, with 14 bases between. The germline CDR1 and CDR2 sequences are SGHVS and FQNEAQ. This CDR3 has 16 amino acids. In DNA, the CDR3 is TGTGCCAGCAGCCCAAGGGGGACTATCTCTGGAAACACCATATATTTT. Its protein product is CASSPRGTISGNTIYF.

V gene TRBV6-4 combines with J gene TRBJ2-1; tentative D call: TRBD2 (6 bases). This CDR3 has 14 residues. Germline V lookup: CDR1 MRHNA, CDR2 SNTAGT. V was clipped by 1 base and J by 12 bases, with 16 bases between them. The chain's CDR3 is CASSDWVSGERQFF. The CDR3 DNA reads TGTGCCAGCAGTGACTGGGTTAGCGGAGAACGGCAGTTCTTC.

The V and J genes are TRBV18 and TRBJ2-7; D is unresolved. Trimming removed 0 bases from V and 4 bases from J, with 7 bases in between. The CDR3 loop spans 13 amino acids. Germline CDR1 is KGHSH and CDR2 is LQKENI. The CDR3 DNA reads TGTGCCAGCTCACCACCGGGCCGGTACGAGCAGTACTTC. Its translation: CASSPPGRYEQYF.

Points on this clone: Relative to the germline gene, one junction end is altered; a read error may explain this. The gene calls are TRBV7-7 and TRBJ2-5; TRBD1 matches at 10 bases. The CDR3 contains 15 residues. CDR1 and CDR2 from the germline V gene are SSHAT and FNYEAQ (reference sequence). The CDR3 loop is CASSLRTGGQETQYF. The CDR3 DNA sequence: TGTGCTAGCAGCTTAAGGACAGGGGGCCAAGAGACCCAGTACTTC.

The chain carries TRBV28 and TRBJ1-5, with D possibly TRBD1 on 6 matching bases. CDR1 and CDR2 (germline): MDHEN, SYDVKM. CDR3 length: 17 residues. The V gene lost 7 bases and the J gene lost 0 bases, with 19 bases spanning the gap. CDR3 amino acids: CASNLHREGYSNQPQHF. The DNA of the CDR3 is TGTGCCAGCAACCTTCACAGGGAAGGGTATAGCAATCAGCCCCAGCATTTT. Together with reference TRBV28 and TRBJ1-5, the CDR3 gives the full variable domain: DVKVTQSSRYLVKRTGEKVFLECVQDMDHENMFWYRQDPGLGLRLIYFSYDVKMKEKGDIPEGYSVSREKKERFSLILESASTNQTSMYLCASNLHREGYSNQPQHFGDGTRLSIL.

This clone occurred a few times. V gene TRBV18 combines with J gene TRBJ1-1; D may be TRBD1 (5 bases). The CDR3 has 14 amino acids. Germline V gene sequence: CDR1 KGHSH, CDR2 LQKENI. Between the trimmed V and J ends, which lost 4 bases and 4 bases, there was a span of 13 bases. In DNA form, the CDR3 reads TGTGCCAGCTCACTTCAGGGTTCTCGCACTGAAGCTTTCTTT. This sequence encodes CASSLQGSRTEAFF. Looking up the rest from reference TRBV18 and TRBJ1-1 gives the full variable domain: NAGVMQNPRHLVRRRGQEARLRCSPMKGHSHVYWYRQLPEEGLKFMVYLQKENIIDESGMPKERFSAEFPKEGPSILRIQQVVRGDSAAYFCASSLQGSRTEAFFGQGTRLTVV.

This clone was seen at least ten times. The genes are TRBV29-1 and TRBJ1-2; no clear D gene. This CDR3 contains 13 residues. The V and J ends lost 5 bases and 0 bases respectively, with 10 bases between them. Looked up from germline, CDR1 is SQVTM and CDR2 is ANQGSEA. CDR3 loop: CSVTEGPNYGYTF. The CDR3, as DNA: TGCAGCGTTACGGAGGGCCCTAACTATGGCTACACCTTC.

This clone turned up a few times. The chain combines TRBV30 with TRBJ1-1; TRBD1 is a possible D gene (5 bases). Germline-derived CDR1 and CDR2 are GTSNPN and SVGIG (reference sequence). The V end was cut by 0 bases, the J end by 12 bases, with 20 bases between. The CDR3 runs 14 residues. CDR3 nucleotide sequence: TGTGCCTGGAGTGTCGAGACAGAAAACTTGATGACTTTCTTT. It is translated as CAWSVETENLMTFF.

This CDR3 is CASSWLRGEEEQYF. DNA of the CDR3: TGTGCCAGCAGTTGGCTGCGGGGCGAGGAAGAGCAGTACTTC. The rearrangement uses TRBV28 and TRBJ2-5, with D maybe TRBD2 (6 bases). Trimming cost V 4 bases and J 11 bases, with 20 bases left between them. The CDR3 has 14 residues. Germline V lookup: CDR1 MDHEN, CDR2 SYDVKM. Supplemented by reference TRBV28 and TRBJ2-5, the full variable domain reads DVKVTQSSRYLVKRTGEKVFLECVQDMDHENMFWYRQDPGLGLRLIYFSYDVKMKEKGDIPEGYSVSREKKERFSLILESASTNQTSMYLCASSWLRGEEEQYFGPGTRLLVL.

The rearrangement links TRBV30 to TRBJ1-4; D gene uncertain. The germline gives CDR1 GTSNPN, CDR2 SVGIG (reference sequence). V was cut by 0 bases and J by 7 bases, with 9 bases left in between. The CDR3 consists of 13 residues. The CDR3 DNA sequence: TGTGCCTGGAGTGTAGGGTTTGGTGAAAAACTGTTTTTT. As protein: CAWSVGFGEKLFF.

The CDR3 nucleotides are TGTGCCAGCAGTTTGTGGTTGGCGGAAGCTTTCTTT. This encodes CASSLWLAEAFF. The chain is built from TRBV7-9 and TRBJ1-1; no clear D gene. V lost 6 bases and J 8 bases, leaving 13 bases between the germline ends. CDR1 SEHNR and CDR2 FQNEAQ come from the germline V gene (reference sequence). This CDR3 spans 12 amino acids.

The table lists this clone with a count of one. Since a much larger clone is just one base distant, this may be a read error. The same CDR3 can be traced to other DNA sequences in this sample. The chain recombines TRBV30 with TRBJ2-2; 9 positions agree with TRBD2. CDR1 is GTSNPN, CDR2 SVGIG, per germline (reference sequence). CDR3 length: 15 amino acids. J was trimmed by 8 bases and V by 2 bases; bases with no gene match: 9. The CDR3 region has the DNA TGTGCCTGGAGTATAGTAGCGGGGGACGGGGGGGAGCTGTTTTTT. This sequence encodes CAWSIVAGDGGELFF. The full variable domain, with the rest looked up from reference TRBV30 and TRBJ2-2, is SQTIHQWPATLVQPVGSPLSLECTVEGTSNPNLYWYRQAAGRGLQLLFYSVGIGQISSEVPQNLSASRPQDRQFILSSKKLLLSDSGFYLCAWSIVAGDGGELFFGEGSRLTVL.

The rearrangement uses TRBV6-6 and TRBJ1-5; TRBD1 is a possible D gene (5 bases). Trimming cost V 6 bases and J 2 bases, with 14 bases left between them. Germline CDR1 reads MNHNY; CDR2 reads SVGAGI (reference sequence). CDR3 length: 15 amino acids. In nucleotides, the CDR3 is TGTGCCAGCAGCTTCGGTAGGGGTGGCAATCAGCCCCAGCATTTT. It specifies CASSFGRGGNQPQHF.

The V call is TRBV18, the J call TRBJ2-2; 8 nucleotides line up with TRBD2. This CDR3 region has 15 residues. CDR1 is KGHSH and CDR2 is LQKENI in the germline V gene. The V gene end was trimmed by 3 bases and the J gene end by 4 bases; junction bases not matched to a gene: 4. In DNA, the CDR3 is TGTGCCAGCTCACCGGGACTAGATTCCACCGGGGAGCTGTTTTTT. Protein: CASSPGLDSTGELFF.

The gene calls are TRBV25-1 and TRBJ1-2; tentative D call: TRBD1 (5 bases). The germline gives CDR1 MGHDK, CDR2 SYGVNS. V was clipped by 5 bases and J by 8 bases, with 15 bases between them. This CDR3 region has 13 residues. In DNA form, the CDR3 reads TGTGCCAGCAGTTCTGATGTAACAGGCGGCTACACCTTC. Amino acid sequence: CASSSDVTGGYTF.

The chain recombines TRBV5-4 with TRBJ2-7; D unresolved. This CDR3 region has 13 residues. Germline V gives CDR1 SGHNT, CDR2 YYREEE (reference sequence). V was cut by 3 bases and J by 1 base, with 8 bases left in between. The CDR3: CASSSGMSYEQYF. The CDR3 DNA follows: TGTGCCAGCAGCTCTGGCATGTCCTACGAGCAGTACTTC.

In this sample, this clone turned up once. The J gene is TRBJ2-2, the V gene TRBV13; 8 nucleotides align to TRBD1. V shed 7 bases, J shed 4 bases, and the junction held 8 bases outside the gene matches. The CDR3 consists of 15 residues. CDR1 is PRHDT and CDR2 is FYEKMQ in the germline V gene (reference sequence). Here the CDR3 reads CASTGTGSRTGELFF. The CDR3 DNA reads TGTGCCAGCACCGGGACAGGAAGCCGCACCGGGGAGCTGTTTTTT.